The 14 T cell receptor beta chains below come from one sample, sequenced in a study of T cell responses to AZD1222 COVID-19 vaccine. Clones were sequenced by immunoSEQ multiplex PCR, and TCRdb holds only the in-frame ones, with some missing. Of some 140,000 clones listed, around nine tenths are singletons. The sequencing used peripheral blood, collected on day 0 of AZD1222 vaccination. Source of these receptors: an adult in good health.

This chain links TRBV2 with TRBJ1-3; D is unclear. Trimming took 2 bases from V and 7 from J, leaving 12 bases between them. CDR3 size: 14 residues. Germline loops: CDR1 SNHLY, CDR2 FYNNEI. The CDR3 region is CASSELGFGNTIYF. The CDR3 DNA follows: TGTGCCAGCAGTGAATTGGGTTTTGGTAACACCATATATTTT.

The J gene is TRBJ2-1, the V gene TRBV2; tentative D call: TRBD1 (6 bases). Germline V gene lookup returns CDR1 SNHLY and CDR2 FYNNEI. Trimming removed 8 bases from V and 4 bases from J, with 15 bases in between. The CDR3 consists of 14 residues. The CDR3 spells CASDPGHGYNEQFF. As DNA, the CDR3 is TGTGCCAGCGATCCGGGACACGGATACAATGAGCAGTTCTTC.

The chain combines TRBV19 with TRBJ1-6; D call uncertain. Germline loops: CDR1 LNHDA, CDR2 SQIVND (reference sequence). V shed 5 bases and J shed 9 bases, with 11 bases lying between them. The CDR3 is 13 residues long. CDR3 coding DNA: TGTGCCAGTAGTTTTGCCTTGGGTTCACCCCTCCACTTT. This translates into CASSFALGSPLHF.

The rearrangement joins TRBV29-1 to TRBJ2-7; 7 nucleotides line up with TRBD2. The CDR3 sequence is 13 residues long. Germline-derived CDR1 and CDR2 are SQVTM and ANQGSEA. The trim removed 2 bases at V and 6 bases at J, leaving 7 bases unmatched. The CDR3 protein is CSVEMREFSEQYF. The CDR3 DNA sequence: TGCAGCGTTGAAATGCGGGAGTTTAGCGAGCAGTACTTC.

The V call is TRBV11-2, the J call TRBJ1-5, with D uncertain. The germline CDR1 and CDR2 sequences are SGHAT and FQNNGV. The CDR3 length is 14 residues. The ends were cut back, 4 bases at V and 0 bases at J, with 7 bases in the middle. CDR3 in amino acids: CASSSGFSNQPQHF. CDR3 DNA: TGTGCCAGCAGCTCGGGTTTTAGCAATCAGCCCCAGCATTTT.

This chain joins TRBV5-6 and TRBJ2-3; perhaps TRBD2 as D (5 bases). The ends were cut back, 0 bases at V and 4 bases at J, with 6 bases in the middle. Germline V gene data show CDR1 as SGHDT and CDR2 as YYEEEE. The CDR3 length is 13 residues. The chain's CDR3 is CASSLVRADTQYF. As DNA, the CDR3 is TGTGCCAGCAGCTTGGTGAGGGCAGATACGCAGTATTTT.

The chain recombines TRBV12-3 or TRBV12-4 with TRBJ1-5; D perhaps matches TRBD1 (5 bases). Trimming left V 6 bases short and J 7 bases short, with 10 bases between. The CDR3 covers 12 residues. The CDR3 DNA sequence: TGTGCCAGCAGAAGCCCAGGGCAGCCCCAGCATTTT. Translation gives CASRSPGQPQHF.

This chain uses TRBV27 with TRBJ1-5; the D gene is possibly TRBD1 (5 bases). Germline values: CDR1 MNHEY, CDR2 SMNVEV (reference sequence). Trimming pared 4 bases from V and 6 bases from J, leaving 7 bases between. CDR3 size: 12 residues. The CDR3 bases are TGTGCCAGCAGTTCAGGGACTCAGCCCCAGCATTTT. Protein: CASSSGTQPQHF.

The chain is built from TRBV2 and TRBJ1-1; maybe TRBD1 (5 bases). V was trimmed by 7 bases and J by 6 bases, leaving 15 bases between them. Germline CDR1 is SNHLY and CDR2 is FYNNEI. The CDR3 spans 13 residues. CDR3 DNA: TGTGCCAGCACCTCCGCGGCGGGGGCTGAAGCTTTCTTT. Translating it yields CASTSAAGAEAFF.

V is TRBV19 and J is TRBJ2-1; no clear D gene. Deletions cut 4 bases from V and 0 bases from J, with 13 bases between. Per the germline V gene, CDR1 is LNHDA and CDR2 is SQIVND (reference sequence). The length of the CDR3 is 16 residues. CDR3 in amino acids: CASSRMTPSSYNEQFF. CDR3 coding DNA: TGTGCCAGTAGTAGGATGACACCGAGCTCCTACAATGAGCAGTTCTTC. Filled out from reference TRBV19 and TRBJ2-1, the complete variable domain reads DGGITQSPKYLFRKEGQNVTLSCEQNLNHDAMYWYRQDPGQGLRLIYYSQIVNDFQKGDIAEGYSVSREKKESFPLTVTSAQKNPTAFYLCASSRMTPSSYNEQFFGPGTRLTVL.

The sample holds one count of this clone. CDR3 coding DNA: TGTGCCAGCAGCGTAGGAGCGGGACGTTTCTACGAGCAGTACTTC. Residues: CASSVGAGRFYEQYF. V usage is TRBV9 and J usage is TRBJ2-7, with TRBD2 matching over 7 bases. V was pared by 0 bases and J by 3 bases, with 6 bases of the junction left unmatched. This CDR3 contains 15 residues. The V gene's germline CDR1 is SGDLS and CDR2 YYNGEE. Combining the CDR3 with reference TRBV9 and TRBJ2-7 gives the whole variable domain DSGVTQTPKHLITATGQRVTLRCSPRSGDLSVYWYQQSLDQGLQFLIQYYNGEERAKGNILERFSAQQFPDLHSELNLSSLELGDSALYFCASSVGAGRFYEQYFGPGTRLTVT.

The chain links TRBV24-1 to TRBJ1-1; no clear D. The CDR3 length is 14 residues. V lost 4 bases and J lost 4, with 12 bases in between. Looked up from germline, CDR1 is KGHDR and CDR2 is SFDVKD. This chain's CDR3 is CATSDSTWGTEAFF. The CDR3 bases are TGTGCCACCAGTGACTCCACGTGGGGCACTGAAGCTTTCTTT.

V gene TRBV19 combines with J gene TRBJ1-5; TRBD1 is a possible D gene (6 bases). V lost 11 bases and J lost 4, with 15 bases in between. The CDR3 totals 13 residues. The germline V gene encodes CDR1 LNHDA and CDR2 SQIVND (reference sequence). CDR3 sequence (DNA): TGTGCCTCTGAGGGGGGGGCAAATCAGCCCCAGCATTTT. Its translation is CASEGGANQPQHF.

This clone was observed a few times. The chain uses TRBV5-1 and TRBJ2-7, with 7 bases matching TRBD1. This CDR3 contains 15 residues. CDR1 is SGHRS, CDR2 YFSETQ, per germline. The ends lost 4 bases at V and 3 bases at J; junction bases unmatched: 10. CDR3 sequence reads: CASSPRQGLHYEQYF. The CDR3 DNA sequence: TGCGCCAGCAGCCCCCGACAGGGTCTCCACTACGAGCAGTACTTC.